This TCR beta chain was identified in a study of blood T cell repertoires in COVID-19. Background on the study: Some COVID-19 samples were acute and others convalescent; all came from the United States, Italy and Spain. Sample material is recorded as cDNA or gDNA derived from T cells, B-cell-depleted T cells, or PBMCs.

Resolution of symptoms, clearance, or two negative PCRs was present in recovered Cohort 3 donors. The germline CDR1 and CDR2 sequences are MDHEN and SYDVKM. The CDR3 covers 20 residues. Trimming left V 5 bases short and J 5 bases short, with 34 bases between. Per the study methods: Reference gene primer amplification in the assay estimated nucleated cell counts. Sequenced by immunoSEQ multiplex PCR; TCRdb stores in-frame clones only, minus some. V, J and clone size are taken as reported in that table, and D and trimming were inferred from the DNA itself. The sample includes roughly 160,000 clones, 82% of them seen just once.

Sequenced material: PBMCs or T cells enriched from blood (not recorded which). This chain uses TRBV28 with TRBJ2-7, with D possibly TRBD2 on 6 matching bases. The source is a man in his sixties who had recovered from COVID-19. The DNA for the CDR3 is TGTGCCAGCAGTACTATTGGGGGGTCTTATGGGAGCCCGATGAGGCACGAGCAGTACTTC. Translating it yields CASSTIGGSYGSPMRHEQYF.